This record concerns one TCR beta chain sequence. The antigen is not known. Both 60 Vbeta primers and 13 Jbeta primers went into the PCR. The assay was immunoSEQ multiplex PCR, and TCRdb's table has in-frame clones only and misses some. Found here are approximately 130,000 clones, roughly 79% of them singletons; the top ten hold about 1%. This sample stems from a study of cytomegalovirus exposure and HLA in healthy donors. Notes on the study in general: Several top significant clusters appeared, in a later analysis, to be linked to common viral pathogens. Donors belonging to an Asian-associated ancestry cluster reportedly showed fewer N-insertions in productive TCRs than the 666-donor mean, according to what a later analysis found. Follow-up analysis later connected one missense variant in DCLRE1C with trimming of TCR beta V- and J-genes.

CDR1 is LNHDA and CDR2 is SQIVND in the germline V gene (reference sequence). This CDR3 is 11 amino acids long. The J segment lost 5 bases and the V segment lost 10 bases, leaving 3 bases of the junction unmatched. Material for sequencing was PBMCs. The clonotype was recovered from a male donor in good health and CMV-seronegative. The chain recombines TRBV19 with TRBJ1-1; the match to TRBD1 covers 8 bases. The CDR3 here is CATYRGTEAFF. The CDR3, as DNA: TGTGCCACTTACAGGGGGACTGAAGCTTTCTTT.